This T cell receptor (beta chain) was captured in a study of cytomegalovirus exposure and HLA in healthy donors. Study in general: Genotyping of more than 300 donors showed that approximately 83% belonged to the Caucasian-associated ancestry cluster.

Germline values: CDR1 MDHEN, CDR2 SYDVKM. Deletions cut 6 bases from V and 11 bases from J, with 19 bases between. This CDR3 is built from 13 residues. The PCR had 60 Vbeta and 13 Jbeta primers. Libraries were prepared by immunoSEQ multiplex PCR; TCRdb keeps only in-frame clonotypes and omits some of them. Here the sample spans about 160,000 clones, 80% being singletons. With regard to this clone: Its target is not known.

Study-wide findings and caveats: Rare sequences made up most TCRs, while some public TCRs were found in many donors. A later look showed TCR association rates differing by HLA locus, highest for DRB1 and lowest for HLA-C. There were several of the most significant clusters that appeared linked to common viral pathogens in a later analysis.

The specimen sequenced was PBMCs. The TCR was taken from a young man in good health and CMV-seropositive. The J gene is TRBJ1-2, the V gene TRBV28, with D possibly matching TRBD1 (5 bases). The CDR3 nucleotides are TGTGCCAGCAGCCCGACCGGGACTACTGGGTACACCTTC. Translation: CASSPTGTTGYTF.